This TCR beta chain comes out of a study of OX40 agonist ivuxolimab in advanced cancers. In the study overall: Partial responses were observed in three patients, of whom one had hepatocellular carcinoma and two had cutaneous melanoma.

Blood draws occurred at baseline, cycle 4 day 1, and cycle 7 day 1. The CDR3 sequence is 16 residues long. V lost 7 bases, J lost 0 bases, and 16 bases lay in between. From germline, CDR1 is SGHDN and CDR2 FVKESK. Only a few counts were recorded for this clone. Its antigen is not known. Study results and caveats: Both CD4+ and CD8+ T cell populations in blood had undergone clonal expansion by week 6 at 0.1 to 3.0 mg/kg.

Using immunoSEQ multiplex PCR, the repertoire was profiled, and TCRdb retains in-frame clones only, with some absent. The sample includes roughly 30,000 clones, around nine tenths seen only once; the top ten take about 32%. The chain recombines TRBV14 with TRBJ1-5; D uncertain. The TCR originated in an adult with an advanced solid tumor such as melanoma, head and neck, liver or kidney cancer. Sequencing was performed on CD4+ or CD8+ T cells sorted from blood, taken in a trial of the OX40 agonist ivuxolimab. Here the CDR3 reads CASTLECRLSNQPQHF. DNA of the CDR3: TGTGCCAGCACCCTAGAGTGCAGACTTAGCAATCAGCCCCAGCATTTT.